This T cell receptor beta chain was recovered during a study of T cell responses to AZD1222 COVID-19 vaccine. The CDR3 is 15 amino acids. Germline V gives CDR1 KGHDR, CDR2 SFDVKD. V was cut by 4 bases and J by 11 bases, with 22 bases left in between. Measured with immunoSEQ multiplex PCR; TCRdb has only the in-frame clones, and not every one. The repertoire holds under 150,000 clones, with 75% to 90% as singletons. Study-wide points: Just a handful of AZD1222 recipients were seropositive at baseline. Possibly, clonal diversity was underestimated; donors were largely white British and included more females. Two AZD1222 administrations were followed by greater Spike-specific TCR breadth and depth.

As concerns this clone: What it recognizes is unknown.

This TCR came from an adult in good health. This rearrangement joins TRBV24-1 to TRBJ1-1, with D maybe TRBD1 (6 bases). The sequences come from peripheral blood, collected on day 0 of AZD1222 vaccination. CDR3 protein: CATSETGRGSLGAFF. As DNA, the CDR3 is TGTGCCACCAGTGAAACCGGCAGGGGCTCGCTGGGGGCTTTCTTT.